This paragraph covers one T cell receptor beta chain sequence. Its cognate antigen is unknown. The table came from immunoSEQ multiplex PCR; TCRdb's copy has only in-frame clones and leaves some out. This sample has tens of thousands of clones; around 84% occur once, and the top ten carry around 5%. This entry belongs to a study of cytotoxic CD8 clonotypes in ibrutinib-treated CLL. The wider study: The group held 11 relapsed/refractory and approximately 15 treatment-naive patients, with under 18 IGHV unmutated.

Study results and limitations: The study found public clonotypes uncommon, contracting or stable on treatment. Lymph node repertoires were not studied, and sampling times were unmatched. An increase in clonality occurred at ibrutinib response, followed by a return toward baseline at progression.

V was pared by 2 bases and J by 2 bases, with 5 bases of the junction left unmatched. Germline V lookup: CDR1 MNHEY, CDR2 SVGAGI. This CDR3 has 16 amino acids. V is TRBV6-5 and J is TRBJ2-7; 11 bases are shared with TRBD2. The specimen comprised PBMCs, sampled before ibrutinib treatment. The sequence was collected from a human donor with chronic lymphocytic leukemia. Here the CDR3 reads CASSYASGGRAYEQYF. CDR3 nucleotides: TGTGCCAGCAGTTACGCTAGCGGGGGGAGGGCCTACGAGCAGTACTTC.